This T cell receptor beta chain was retrieved from a study of T cell responses to AZD1222 COVID-19 vaccine. Assay used: immunoSEQ multiplex PCR; TCRdb lists only in-frame clones, some missing. The table has tens of thousands of clones, roughly 89% seen once. From germline, CDR1 is KGHSH and CDR2 LQKENI. Trimming took 3 bases from V and 7 from J, leaving 21 bases between them. The CDR3 is made up of 16 amino acids. This TCR derives from an adult who received the AZD1222 COVID-19 vaccine. Here the sequenced sample was peripheral blood, taken 28 days after the second AZD1222 dose. The chain joins TRBV18 to TRBJ2-5; D is perhaps TRBD1 or TRBD2 (5 bases each). CDR3 DNA sequence: TGTGCCAGCTCACCCGGGGCACAGCGGAGTTTAGGGACCCAGTACTTC. Protein sequence: CASSPGAQRSLGTQYF.